These 2 T cell receptor beta chains came from one sample sequenced in a study of blood T cell repertoires in COVID-19. TCRdb's table, derived via immunoSEQ multiplex PCR, lists solely in-frame clones and lacks some. The sample shows about 160,000 clones, approximately 84% of them seen only once. The sample taken for sequencing was peripheral blood. These receptors were taken from a woman of 80 years or more with acute or convalescent COVID-19.

V usage is TRBV12-5 and J usage is TRBJ2-2, with TRBD1 matching 7 bases. The V segment lost 9 bases and the J segment 6 bases; nucleotides outside the gene matches: 1. Germline CDR1 reads LGHNT; CDR2 reads FRNRAP. This CDR3 region has 11 residues. This CDR3 reads CASDRAGELFF. The DNA for the CDR3 is TGTGCTAGCGACAGGGCCGGGGAGCTGTTTTTT.

This clone occurred once. The chain links TRBV20-1 to TRBJ1-2, with a weak D call TRBD1 (5 bases). Trimming took 2 bases from V and 10 from J, leaving 11 bases between them. The germline V gene has CDR1 DFQATT and CDR2 SNEGSKA (reference sequence). The CDR3 has 11 amino acids. CDR3 nucleotide sequence: TGCAGTGCTAGAACGACAGTTGACTACACCTTC. Amino acids: CSARTTVDYTF.